Sequencing of this T cell receptor (beta chain) was carried out in a study of shared clonotypes between healthy human individuals. Generated by immunoSEQ multiplex PCR, the TCRdb table keeps only in-frame clones and is missing some. The sample lists 2 million to 2.5 million clones; almost 96% were seen once. This receptor was taken from a man aged 18-30 years in good health. The sample taken for sequencing was naive CD4+ T cells sorted from blood. Subset meaning: CD45RA+ positively selected.

The DNA for the CDR3 is TGCGCCAGCAGCCAAGCACTCCAAACCGGGACTTTTAACTATGGCTACACCTTC. Translation gives CASSQALQTGTFNYGYTF. The V call is TRBV4-3, the J call TRBJ1-2; D possibly corresponds to TRBD1 (5 bases). The CDR3 runs to 18 residues. V lost 1 base and J 1 base, leaving 19 bases between the germline ends. The germline gives CDR1 LGHNA, CDR2 YSLEER.